Presented here are 10 T cell receptor beta chains from one specimen sequenced in a study of T cells in localized non-small cell lung cancer. The table came from immunoSEQ multiplex PCR; TCRdb's copy has only in-frame clones and leaves some out. The table shows some 10,000 clones, with 90% to 95% occurring only once. The specimen comprised peripheral blood, sampled before any cancer treatment. These receptors all come from an older male donor with stage III lung adenocarcinoma.

The genes are TRBV5-1 and TRBJ2-3, with 12 bases lining up with TRBD2. The V and J ends lost 4 bases and 4 bases, in that order; junction bases with no gene match: 16. The germline CDR1 and CDR2 sequences are SGHRS and YFSETQ. The CDR3 runs to 19 residues. CDR3 sequence reads: CASSLGTSGFSGPADTQYF. The DNA of the CDR3 is TGCGCCAGCAGCCTGGGGACTAGCGGGTTCTCTGGACCCGCAGATACGCAGTATTTT. Complete variable domain (other parts from reference TRBV5-1 and TRBJ2-3): KAGVTQTPRYLIKTRGQQVTLSCSPISGHRSVSWYQQTPGQGLQFLFEYFSETQRNKGNFPGRFSGRQFSNSRSEMNVSTLELGDSALYLCASSLGTSGFSGPADTQYFGPGTRLTVL.

V usage is TRBV18 and J usage is TRBJ1-2; maybe TRBD1 (5 bases). Germline V CDR1 and CDR2: KGHSH, LQKENI. This CDR3 is built from 15 residues. V was clipped by 0 bases and J by 3 bases, with 11 bases between them. The CDR3 here is CASSPPFQGDYGYTF. Written as DNA, the CDR3 is TGTGCCAGCTCACCACCGTTTCAGGGTGACTATGGCTACACCTTC.

This clone was detected once. The V call is TRBV28, the J call TRBJ2-7, with 12 bases that match TRBD2. V lost 1 base to trimming and J lost 6 bases; unmatched junction nucleotides: 1. Germline V gene sequence: CDR1 MDHEN, CDR2 SYDVKM. The CDR3 has 14 residues. CDR3 coding DNA: TGTGCCAGCAGTTTATCACTAGCGGGAGGCGAGCAGTACTTC. This gives the protein CASSLSLAGGEQYF.

V is TRBV27 and J is TRBJ1-5, with TRBD1 identical over 7 bases. The junction had 3 bases not matched to a gene; V was cut back by 6 bases and J by 7 bases. Germline V gene sequence: CDR1 MNHEY, CDR2 SMNVEV (reference sequence). The CDR3 loop spans 12 amino acids. CDR3 nucleotide sequence: TGTGCCAGCAGGACAGGGAACCAGCCCCAGCATTTT. Protein product: CASRTGNQPQHF.

This chain joins TRBV29-1 and TRBJ2-2; TRBD2 matches at 14 bases. V shed 6 bases and J 7 bases; nucleotides not matched to a gene: 7. Germline V gene sequence: CDR1 SQVTM, CDR2 ANQGSEA. The CDR3 extends over 15 amino acids. CDR3 bases: TGCAGCGTCTCGGGACTAGCGGGAGTTGGCGGGGAGCTGTTTTTT. It is translated as CSVSGLAGVGGELFF.

The gene calls are TRBV7-2 and TRBJ1-3; D ambiguous. This CDR3 has 17 amino acids. Germline values: CDR1 SGHTA, CDR2 FQGNSA. V was shortened by 5 bases and J by 0 bases, with 17 bases between the two germline ends. Here the CDR3 DNA reads TGTGCCAGCAGCCGTCAAGGGAGGAGCTTCTCTGGAAACACCATATATTTT. This encodes CASSRQGRSFSGNTIYF.

The genes are TRBV7-2 and TRBJ1-1, with unresolved D. This CDR3 is 14 amino acids long. Trimming removed 5 bases at V and 1 base at J, with 11 bases between. CDR1 is SGHTA and CDR2 is FQGNSA in the germline V gene. In DNA, the CDR3 is TGTGCCAGCAGCCGCCCAATTAGGAACACTGAAGCTTTCTTT. Translation: CASSRPIRNTEAFF.

The gene calls are TRBV18 and TRBJ2-1; TRBD1 aligns across 9 bases. There are 16 residues in the CDR3. The germline CDR1 and CDR2 sequences are KGHSH and LQKENI. Unmatched junction bases numbered 5, after V lost 3 bases and J lost 2 bases. For the CDR3, the DNA is TGTGCCAGCTCACCCTCGGGACAGGGAGCCTACAATGAGCAGTTCTTC. Its protein is CASSPSGQGAYNEQFF.

This clone was found once. The genes are TRBV5-1 and TRBJ2-2; 7 positions agree with TRBD1. The CDR3 extends over 16 amino acids. Germline V gene sequence: CDR1 SGHRS, CDR2 YFSETQ. V shed 1 base and J 4 bases; nucleotides not matched to a gene: 7. CDR3 DNA sequence: TGCGCCAGCAGCTTGAATACAGGGGCGTCCACCGGGGAGCTGTTTTTT. This translates into CASSLNTGASTGELFF.

The chain combines TRBV7-2 with TRBJ1-5; D not resolved. V was shortened by 2 bases and J by 3 bases, with 5 bases between the two germline ends. The germline CDR1 and CDR2 sequences are SGHTA and FQGNSA. This CDR3 is built from 13 residues. In nucleotides, the CDR3 is TGTGCCAGCAGCTTAATAGACAATCAGCCCCAGCATTTT. This encodes CASSLIDNQPQHF.